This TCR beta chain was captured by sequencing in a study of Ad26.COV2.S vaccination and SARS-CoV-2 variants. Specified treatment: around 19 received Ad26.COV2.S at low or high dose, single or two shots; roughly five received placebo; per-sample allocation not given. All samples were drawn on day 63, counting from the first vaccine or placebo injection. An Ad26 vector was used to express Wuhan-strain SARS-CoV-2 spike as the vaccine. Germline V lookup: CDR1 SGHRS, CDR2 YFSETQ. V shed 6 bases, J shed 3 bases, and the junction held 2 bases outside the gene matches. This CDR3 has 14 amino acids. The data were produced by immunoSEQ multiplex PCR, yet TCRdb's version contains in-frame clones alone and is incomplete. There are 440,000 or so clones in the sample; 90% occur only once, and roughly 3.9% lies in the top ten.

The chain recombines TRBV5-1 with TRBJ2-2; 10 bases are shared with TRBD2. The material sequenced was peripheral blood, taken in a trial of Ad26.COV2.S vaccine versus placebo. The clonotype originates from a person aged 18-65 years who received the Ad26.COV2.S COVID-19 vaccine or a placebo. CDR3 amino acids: CASIGLADTGELFF. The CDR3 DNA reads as TGCGCCAGCATAGGACTAGCGGACACCGGGGAGCTGTTTTTT.